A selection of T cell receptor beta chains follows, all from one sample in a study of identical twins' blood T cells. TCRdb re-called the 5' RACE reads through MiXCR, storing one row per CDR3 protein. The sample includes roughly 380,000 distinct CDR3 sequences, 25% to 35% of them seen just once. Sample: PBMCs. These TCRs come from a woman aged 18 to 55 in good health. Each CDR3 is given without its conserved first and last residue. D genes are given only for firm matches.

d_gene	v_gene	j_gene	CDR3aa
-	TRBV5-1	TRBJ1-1	ASSPAGPTLAGEAF
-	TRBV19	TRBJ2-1	ASSKSARLRGHEQF
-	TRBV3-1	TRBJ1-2	ASSQGRVLPSRYGYT
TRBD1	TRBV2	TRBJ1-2	ASSRDRGQGYT
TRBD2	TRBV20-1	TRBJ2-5	SARKASGDQETQY
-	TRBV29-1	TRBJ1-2	SSLGTSYGYT
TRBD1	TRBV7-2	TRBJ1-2	ASRTTGGAEGYT
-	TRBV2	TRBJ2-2	ASRTIRETGELF
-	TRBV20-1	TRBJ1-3	SARSGQNTIY
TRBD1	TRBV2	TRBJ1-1	ASRGQGLTEAF
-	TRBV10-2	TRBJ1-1	ASTRTYGTEAF
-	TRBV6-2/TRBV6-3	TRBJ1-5	ASSYQVAQPQH
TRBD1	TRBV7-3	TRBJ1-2	ASSSDRREGYT
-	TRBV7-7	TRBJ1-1	ASSSSGTEAF
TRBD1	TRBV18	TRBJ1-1	ASSPPRTGHLGAF
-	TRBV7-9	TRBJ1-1	ASSLDIRGIRAF
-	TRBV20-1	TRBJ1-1	SALTGTQTGYTEAF
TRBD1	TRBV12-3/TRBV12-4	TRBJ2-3	ASKTTGADTQY
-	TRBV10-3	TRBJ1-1	AISAREGTEAF
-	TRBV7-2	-	ASSLKKLQPQY
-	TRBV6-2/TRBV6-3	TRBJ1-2	ASSYGQLYGYT
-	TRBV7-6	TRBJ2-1	ASSLGGGTIYNEQF
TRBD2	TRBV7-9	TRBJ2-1	ASSSGTSGIGNEQF
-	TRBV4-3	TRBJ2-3	ASSQVSSDTQY
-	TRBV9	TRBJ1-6	AGSTRHPYNSPLH
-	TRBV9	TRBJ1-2	ASSPSLLNSYGYT
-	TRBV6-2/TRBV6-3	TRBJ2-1	ATNQAYNEQF
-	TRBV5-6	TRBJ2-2	ASSRDRSRGGELF
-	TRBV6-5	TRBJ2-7	ASRVQWESYEQY
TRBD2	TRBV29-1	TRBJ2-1	SVELTSAQF
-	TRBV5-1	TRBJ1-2	ASSLVPDSYGYT
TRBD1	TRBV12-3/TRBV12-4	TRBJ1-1	ASRDRGPSAEAF
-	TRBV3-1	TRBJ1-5	ASSQGRGRIQPQH
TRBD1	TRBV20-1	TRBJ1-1	SARLQGAITF
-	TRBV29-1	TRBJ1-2	IASGSYGSYGYT
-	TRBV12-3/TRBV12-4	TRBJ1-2	ASTTDYSYGYT
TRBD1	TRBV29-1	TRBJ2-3	SDRDRDTDTQY
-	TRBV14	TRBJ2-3	ASSQGQSDTQY
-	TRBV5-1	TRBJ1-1	ASSFTGQNTEAF
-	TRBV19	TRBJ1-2	ASRSGANYGYT
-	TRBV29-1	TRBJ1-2	SVQRVTNYGYT